The source of this TCR beta chain is a study of blood T cell repertoires in COVID-19. This table comes from immunoSEQ multiplex PCR, and its TCRdb copy is limited to in-frame clones, with some not included. The sample includes a few hundred thousand clones, about nine tenths of them seen just once. The CDR3 contains 13 residues. V was shortened by 6 bases and J by 4 bases, with 12 bases between the two germline ends. Germline V gene lookup returns CDR1 MDHEN and CDR2 SYDVKM. The specimen sequenced was PBMCs or T cells enriched from blood (not recorded which). The receptor was derived from a woman aged 45 to 65 in a cohort exposed to, infected with or recovered from COVID-19 (not recorded which). The V call is TRBV28, the J call TRBJ1-2; a weak D match, TRBD1 (6 bases). DNA of the CDR3: TGTGCCAGCAGCTACAGGGTGATCTATGGCTACACCTTC. Amino acid sequence: CASSYRVIYGYTF.